This TCR beta chain was identified in a study of T cell repertoires in cytomegalovirus infection. Study background: Recently described HLA-C-restricted plus well-studied HLA-B-restricted CMV epitopes were used. CMV infection plus the matching HLA type was flagged by public TCR beta signatures. Study-level results: The ex vivo response showed dominance by HLA-C-restricted CMV-specific TCR beta clonotypes.

The CDR3 covers 14 residues. V lost 5 bases and J 3 bases, leaving 11 bases between the germline ends. From germline, CDR1 is MNHEY and CDR2 SMNVEV (reference sequence). A note on this clonotype: Its specificity is not known.

TCRdb re-derived calls from the reads in MiXCR, one entry per CDR3 protein. The table records about 920,000 distinct CDR3 sequences, approximately 31% of them present only once. The rearrangement uses TRBV27 and TRBJ1-5; no clear D. The specimen comprised cultured CD8+ T cells from PBMCs, sampled from culture after CMV antigen stimulation. This TCR was sampled from a human donor in good health (CMV status not recorded). Some clones in this sample may be carry-over from other donors' samples. The CDR3 DNA sequence: TGTGCCAGCAGTAGTAGTGTTGACAATCAGCCCCAGCATTTT. Encoded protein: CASSSSVDNQPQHF.